One TCR beta chain is described in this entry. The same CDR3 is also encoded by other DNA sequences in this sample. Sequencing used immunoSEQ multiplex PCR; TCRdb keeps in-frame clones, though not all of them. The sample includes a few hundred thousand clones, roughly nine tenths of them seen just once. The CDR3 is 11 amino acids. The V and J ends lost 0 bases and 7 bases respectively, with 6 bases between them. Germline lookup yields CDR1 GTSNPN and CDR2 SVGIG (reference sequence). This specimen belongs to a study of blood T cell repertoires in COVID-19. Study as a whole: Sources were T cells, B-cell-depleted T cells, or PBMCs; the material itself was cDNA or gDNA.

The chain combines TRBV30 with TRBJ1-2; no clear D gene. The sample consisted of peripheral blood. The sequence came from a man in his fifties or sixties with acute or convalescent COVID-19. CDR3 DNA sequence: TGTGCCTGGAGTGTACAATCTGGCTACACCTTC. Amino acids: CAWSVQSGYTF.